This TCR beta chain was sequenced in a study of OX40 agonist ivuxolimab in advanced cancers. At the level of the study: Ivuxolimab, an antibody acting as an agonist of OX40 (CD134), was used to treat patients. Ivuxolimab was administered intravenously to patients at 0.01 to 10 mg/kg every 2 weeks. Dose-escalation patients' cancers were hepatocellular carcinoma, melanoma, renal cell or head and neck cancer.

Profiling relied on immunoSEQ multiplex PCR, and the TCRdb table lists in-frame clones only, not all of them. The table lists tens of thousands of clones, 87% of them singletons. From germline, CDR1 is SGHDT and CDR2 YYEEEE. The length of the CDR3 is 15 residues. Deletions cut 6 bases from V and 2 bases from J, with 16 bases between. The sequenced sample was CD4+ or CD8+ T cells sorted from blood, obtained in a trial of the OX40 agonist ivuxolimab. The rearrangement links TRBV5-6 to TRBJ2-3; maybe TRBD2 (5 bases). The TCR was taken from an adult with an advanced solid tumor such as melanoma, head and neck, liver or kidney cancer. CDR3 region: CASTGGWKNTDTQYF. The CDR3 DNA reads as TGTGCCAGCACCGGAGGATGGAAAAACACAGATACGCAGTATTTT.